This TCR beta chain was documented in a study of T cells after yellow fever vaccination. Findings and limits, study-wide: Clonotypes shared by both compartments, CD4 and CD8, made up a small share. Bulk-population clonotypes that are abundant could appear as contaminants in FACS-sorted repertoires.

This CDR3 spans 15 amino acids. Trimming stripped 0 bases from V and 0 bases from J, with 9 bases between. Germline V gene sequence: CDR1 LGHNA, CDR2 YSLEER. This clonotype was detected many times. The antigen remains undetermined. Production of TCR cDNA was by 5'RACE template switching, which also added a universal primer site and UMIs. TCRdb fed the 5' RACE reads into MiXCR, producing one record per CDR3 protein. This sample has about 120,000 distinct CDR3 sequences, with 7% to 8.5% found just once. This rearrangement joins TRBV4-3 to TRBJ2-7; possibly TRBD1 or TRBD2 for D (6 bases each). The clonotype was recovered from a man aged 25 to 45 who received the YFV17D yellow fever vaccine. Specimen: CD8+ T cells sorted from PBMCs, collected 45 days after the yellow fever booster vaccination. The CDR3: CASSQEGGSSYEQYF. The CDR3 nucleotides are TGCGCCAGCAGCCAAGAAGGGGGGAGCTCCTACGAGCAGTACTTC.